The clone carrying this T cell receptor beta chain was counted between two and nine times. The data originate from a study of T cells after yellow fever vaccination. At the level of the study: SMART-Seq v4 Ultra Low Input prepared the low-cell-number fractions. Study observations and caveats: A small share of clonotypes appeared in both CD4 and CD8 compartments. The study re-detected most primary-vaccination clones after the booster (around 96% CD4, roughly 88% CD8).

This CDR3 region has 15 residues. Germline V gives CDR1 SGHNT, CDR2 YENEEA. The V gene lost 1 base and the J gene lost 1 base, with 8 bases spanning the gap. TCRdb passed the 5' RACE reads through MiXCR, listing each CDR3 protein once. The sample comprises 96,000 or so distinct CDR3 sequences, 8.9% of which are singletons, and around 17% rests with the top ten. The source material was CD8+ T cells not binding an NS4B(214-222) dextramer, sorted from PBMCs, sampled about 2 weeks after the first yellow fever vaccination. The receptor was derived from a man aged 18 to 35 who received the YFV17D yellow fever vaccine. This rearrangement joins TRBV11-3 to TRBJ2-1; D call uncertain. DNA of the CDR3: TGTGCCAGCAGCTTAGTTAGGGCTTCCTACAATGAGCAGTTCTTC. It translates to CASSLVRASYNEQFF.